The rows below give T cell receptor beta chains drawn from one sample of a study of blood T cell repertoires in COVID-19. Clones were read by immunoSEQ multiplex PCR, and TCRdb kept only the in-frame ones, dropping some. The sample holds tens of thousands of clones, around 90% seen once. What was sequenced was peripheral blood. These receptors were taken from a man aged 50-59 years with acute or convalescent COVID-19. Both conserved end residues are part of each CDR3. D genes are given only for firm matches. Expanded clones get a size class; other rows say once, few or many, or leave the size out.

D	V	size	J	DNA	CDR3
TRBD1	TRBV10-1	.	TRBJ1-1	TGCGCCAGCAGCGCCACTACGGACAGGGAGTGGGCTTTCTTT	CASSATTDREWAFF
TRBD1	TRBV28	few	TRBJ1-5	TGTGCCAGCAGTTCCGGACAGGGGTCTCAGCCCCAGCATTTT	CASSSGQGSQPQHF
.	TRBV9	.	TRBJ1-6	TGTGCCAGCAGCGAACAGGGTTGGTCACCCCTCCACTTT	CASSEQGWSPLHF
.	TRBV7-2	.	TRBJ2-7	TGTGCCAGCAGCTTAGTTGGAGGGGTCCCTAACGAGCAGTACTTC	CASSLVGGVPNEQYF
.	TRBV5-1	.	TRBJ1-1	TGCGCCAGCAGCTTGGCGAGCACGAACACTGAAGCTTTCTTT	CASSLASTNTEAFF
TRBD1	TRBV3-1/TRBV3-2	.	TRBJ1-2	TGTGCCAGCAACAACAGGGGGTTGAATGGCTACACCTTC	CASNNRGLNGYTF
TRBD1	TRBV2	.	TRBJ1-5	TGTGCCAGCTCCCGGGACAGGGGGCTTGGGCAGCCCCAGCATTTT	CASSRDRGLGQPQHF
TRBD1	TRBV30	.	TRBJ1-1	TGTGCCTGGAGGACACAGGGGGACACTGAAGCTTTCTTT	CAWRTQGDTEAFF
.	TRBV28	.	TRBJ1-5	TGTGCCAGCAGTTTACCCCACAGGCTTAATCAGCCCCAGCATTTT	CASSLPHRLNQPQHF
TRBD1	TRBV27	.	TRBJ2-7	TGTGCCAGCAGTTTATGGAACAGGGGTGGAGGAGAGCAGTACTTC	CASSLWNRGGGEQYF
.	TRBV5-1	.	TRBJ1-6	TGCGCCAGCAGCTATACTTATAATTCACCCCTCCACTTT	CASSYTYNSPLHF
.	TRBV7-3	.	TRBJ2-5	TGTGCCAGCAGCTGGGGCGTTGGTGGGTCTGAGACCCAGTACTTC	CASSWGVGGSETQYF
.	TRBV6-2/TRBV6-3	.	TRBJ2-7	TGTGCCAGCAGTCTTCGGGTGGTAGTCATCTCCTACGAGCAGTACTTC	CASSLRVVVISYEQYF
.	TRBV9	.	TRBJ2-5	TGTGCCAGCAGCGTCAGGGGTGACTGGTCCCAAGAGACCCAGTACTTC	CASSVRGDWSQETQYF
.	TRBV10-3	few	TRBJ1-2	TGTGCCATCAGCCAAACATCAGGAAGGGGCTACTATGGCTACACCTTC	CAISQTSGRGYYGYTF
TRBD2	TRBV11-2	.	TRBJ2-3	TGTGCCAGCAGCTTAGACTGGACTAGCGACCACACAGATACGCAGTATTTT	CASSLDWTSDHTDTQYF
TRBD1	TRBV10-3	.	TRBJ2-1	TGTGCCATCAGGAGTGACAGGGGCGATGAGCAGTTCTTC	CAIRSDRGDEQFF
TRBD1	TRBV27	once	TRBJ1-6	TGTGCCAGCAGTTCGGACAGGACACAACCCCTCCACTTT	CASSSDRTQPLHF
.	TRBV19	.	TRBJ1-1	TGTGCCAGTACCCAGGGGAACACTGAAGCTTTCTTT	CASTQGNTEAFF
.	TRBV7-9	.	TRBJ2-3	TGTGCCAGCAGCTTCCTGTCAGATACGCAGTATTTT	CASSFLSDTQYF
.	TRBV27	.	TRBJ1-6	TGTGCCAGCAGTTTTAGAGCGTGGACAGATTATAATTCACCCCTCCACTTT	CASSFRAWTDYNSPLHF
.	TRBV28	.	TRBJ1-1	TGTGCCAGCAGTTTTGGGACTCGGTTTAACACTGAAGCTTTCTTT	CASSFGTRFNTEAFF
TRBD1	TRBV7-6	.	TRBJ2-5	TGTGCCAGCAGCTTAGTGGGCCTCGACAGGGGAGAGACCCAGTACTTC	CASSLVGLDRGETQYF
.	TRBV10-2	.	TRBJ1-1	TGCGCCAGCAGTGAGGGCCTGAACACTGAAGCTTTCTTT	CASSEGLNTEAFF
.	TRBV7-2	.	TRBJ1-2	TGTGCCAGCAGCCCACGGGTGAGAGGGTCCTATGGCTACACCTTC	CASSPRVRGSYGYTF
.	TRBV3-1/TRBV3-2	.	TRBJ1-6	TGTGCCAGCAGCCAGGGCCCCTGGGGGGCACCCCTCCACTTT	CASSQGPWGAPLHF
.	TRBV7-3	.	TRBJ2-6	TGTGCCAGCAGCTTAGGTCCTATGGGGGCCAACGTCCTGACTTTC	CASSLGPMGANVLTF
TRBD2	TRBV19	.	TRBJ2-1	TGTGCCAGTAGTGCATGGACTAGGCGCAATGAGCAGTTCTTC	CASSAWTRRNEQFF
.	TRBV5-1	.	TRBJ1-6	TGCGCCAGCAGCTTGGTCGCGGACAGAAATTCACCCCTCCACTTT	CASSLVADRNSPLHF
.	TRBV28	.	TRBJ2-2	TGTGCCAGCAGTCCCACAGGGTATCCCGGGGAGCTGTTTTTT	CASSPTGYPGELFF
.	TRBV2	.	TRBJ1-2	TGTGCCAGCAGTGAAGCGCTTTACGCGGGGGGCTACACCTTC	CASSEALYAGGYTF
.	TRBV4-2	.	TRBJ1-5	TGTGCCAGCAGCCAAGATATAGGCGGGAGCAATCAGCCCCAGCATTTT	CASSQDIGGSNQPQHF
.	TRBV18	.	TRBJ1-5	TGTGCCAGCTCACGGGGCACCTACAATCAGCCCCAGCATTTT	CASSRGTYNQPQHF
.	TRBV4-3	.	TRBJ2-5	TGCGCCAGCAGCCAAGATTTTCAGTGGTTTCCGAAAGAGACCCAGTACTTC	CASSQDFQWFPKETQYF
TRBD1	TRBV30	.	TRBJ1-1	TGTGCCTGGAATTCAGGACAGGGTTACACTGAAGCTTTCTTT	CAWNSGQGYTEAFF
TRBD1	TRBV19	.	TRBJ2-2	TGTGCCAGTACCATGGACAGGGGAACGTTGGCCGGGGAGCTGTTTTTT	CASTMDRGTLAGELFF
.	TRBV27	.	TRBJ2-1	TGTGCCAGCAGTTTAAGTCCGCGGACTCCGCAGTTCTTC	CASSLSPRTPQFF
TRBD1	TRBV6-5	.	TRBJ2-4	TGTGCCAGCAGAGAGGGACAGGGAAAGTACTTC	CASREGQGKYF
.	TRBV6-5	.	TRBJ1-2	TGTGCCAGCAGGGACGACAGTGCCTATGGCTACACCTTC	CASRDDSAYGYTF